This T cell receptor (beta chain) is drawn from a study of cytomegalovirus exposure and HLA in healthy donors. Details on this clone: Its antigen is as yet unknown. The junction shows a germline mismatch at one end, possibly a read error. Other DNA sequences in the sample encode the same CDR3.

The CDR3 consists of 16 residues. Germline CDR1 reads SGHAT; CDR2 reads FQNNGV. A multiplex PCR was run with 60 Vbeta primers and 13 Jbeta primers. Generated by immunoSEQ multiplex PCR, the TCRdb table keeps only in-frame clones and is missing some. The sample lists nearly 200,000 clones, roughly 76% occurring once. Study outcomes and limitations: For presence/absence analyses, sequencing depth was assumed to be roughly uniform across donors. Cytomegalovirus association was listed for roughly 160 TCR beta chains. Later, TCR association rates were found to vary by HLA locus, highest for DRB1 and lowest for HLA-C.

Healthy individuals who donated bone marrow served as the donors. Sample: PBMCs. The V call is TRBV11-2, the J call TRBJ2-5, with D perhaps matching TRBD1 (6 bases). This receptor was taken from a woman aged 30 to 39 in good health and CMV-seropositive. The CDR3: CASSLDLTGSAETQYF. The CDR3 nucleotides read TGCGCCAGCAGCTTAGATTTAACAGGGTCGGCAGAGACCCAGTACTTC.